The rows below give T cell receptor beta chains drawn from one sample of a study of tumor-infiltrating lymphocytes in primary liver carcinoma. TCRdb fed the multiplex PCR reads into MiXCR, producing one record per CDR3 protein. Of about 310,000 distinct CDR3 sequences listed, about 62% are singletons. The specimen was peripheral blood. All receptors come from a man aged 35-49 years with primary liver carcinoma and hepatitis B virus infection. The CDR3 runs from the conserved cysteine through the conserved F or W.

j_call	v_call	cdr3_aa
TRBJ1-2	TRBV5-1	CASSLDEAGYTF
TRBJ2-2	TRBV12-3/TRBV12-4	CASSLASTGELFF
TRBJ2-7	TRBV6-6	CASSSDLNEQYF
TRBJ1-2	TRBV4-1	CASSQDRLFGSYTF
TRBJ2-3	TRBV11-2	CASSRRSGSSGDTQYF
TRBJ1-5	TRBV7-9	CATGTGDQPQHF
TRBJ2-7	TRBV7-8	CAGLGPTGYQYF
TRBJ2-1	TRBV6-2/TRBV6-3	CASSYAAGNNEQFF
TRBJ2-6	TRBV4-1	CASSLNRGSGANVLTF
TRBJ2-7	TRBV12-3/TRBV12-4	CSISPGTSGSYEQYF
TRBJ2-3	TRBV7-8	CASSFEQRTDTQYF
TRBJ2-3	TRBV12-3/TRBV12-4	CASSLAVADTQYF
TRBJ2-7	TRBV14	CASSWMGVSEQYF
TRBJ2-5	TRBV6-1	CASSEGGAVETQYF
TRBJ2-3	TRBV6-1	CASMTRPSTDTQYF
TRBJ2-7	TRBV6-5	CANSRAGELYEQYF
TRBJ1-5	TRBV4-2	CASSQDRGSNQSQHF